A single sample gave rise to the 18 T cell receptor beta chains below, sequenced in a study of human T cells and chemical hapten exposure. Time point specified: pre-sensitization, week 0. Noted treatment: therapeutic diphenylcyclopropenone sensitization with weekly scalp DPC. TCRdb reprocessed the RACE reads with MiXCR, giving one entry per CDR3 protein. The sample has over 300,000 distinct CDR3 sequences, 5.1% seen once. This material consisted of whole blood, taken in connection with sensitization to the hapten diphenylcyclopropenone (DPC). The origin of the receptors is a woman aged 45 to 65 with alopecia areata. Some clones in this sample may be carry-over from other donors' samples.

The table lists this clonotype with many counts. This chain joins TRBV12-3 or TRBV12-4 and TRBJ2-3; D unclear. V lost 7 bases and J lost 6, with 20 bases in between. CDR3 length: 15 residues. The CDR3: CASNDKEGPRDTQYF. The CDR3 bases are TGTGCCAGCAACGATAAAGAAGGGCCACGGGATACGCAGTATTTT.

This chain links TRBV20-1 with TRBJ2-7; perhaps TRBD2 as D (5 bases). With 2 bases removed from V and 1 base from J, the gap between germline ends came to 9 bases. This CDR3 spans 13 amino acids. The germline V gene encodes CDR1 DFQATT and CDR2 SNEGSKA (reference sequence). CDR3 nucleotide sequence: TGCAGTGCTAGATCCACTAGGTCCTACGAGCAGTACTTC. Translated, it gives CSARSTRSYEQYF.

This chain joins TRBV24-1 and TRBJ1-1, with 7 nucleotides matching TRBD1. Germline CDR1 KGHDR, CDR2 SFDVKD. This CDR3 is 13 amino acids long. V shed 3 bases, J shed 7 bases, and the junction held 4 bases outside the gene matches. As DNA, the CDR3 is TGTGCCACCAGTGATGGGGACAGAGATGAAGCTTTCTTT. Translating it yields CATSDGDRDEAFF.

The rearrangement uses TRBV5-4 and TRBJ1-2, with 7 bases fitting TRBD1. Germline CDR1 is SGHNT and CDR2 is YYREEE (reference sequence). V was pared by 2 bases and J by 8 bases, with 9 bases of the junction left unmatched. The CDR3 is 14 residues long. The CDR3 region is CASSFKGGAEGYTF. CDR3 sequence (DNA): TGTGCCAGCAGCTTTAAAGGGGGCGCAGAAGGCTACACCTTC.

This clonotype was observed at least ten times. The rearrangement uses TRBV7-2 and TRBJ2-3; a weak D match, TRBD1 (5 bases). There are 16 residues in the CDR3. Germline CDR1 reads SGHTA; CDR2 reads FQGNSA. Trimming took off 1 base at V and 0 bases at J, with 11 bases between the two ends. CDR3 in amino acids: CASSLGQLFSTDTQYF. The CDR3 DNA is TGTGCCAGCAGCTTAGGACAGCTTTTTAGCACAGATACGCAGTATTTT.

The sample holds many counts of this clonotype. In DNA, the CDR3 is TGTGCCAGCAGTTACTCAGGCGAAGCTTTCTTT. Translating gives CASSYSGEAFF. V usage is TRBV6-6 and J usage is TRBJ1-1; no reliable D call. Trimming removed 0 bases at V and 8 bases at J, with 4 bases between. Germline V gene lookup returns CDR1 MNHNY and CDR2 SVGAGI (reference sequence). The CDR3 has 11 residues.

This clonotype was picked up many times. The rearrangement links TRBV4-2 to TRBJ2-3; D is unresolved. The CDR3 covers 13 residues. The germline gives CDR1 LGHNA, CDR2 YNFKEQ. V was trimmed by 0 bases and J by 6 bases, leaving 7 bases between them. CDR3 nucleotide sequence: TGTGCCAGCAGCCAAGATCTGGTGGATACGCAGTATTTT. Encoded protein: CASSQDLVDTQYF.

This clonotype was found a few times. The J gene is TRBJ2-3, the V gene TRBV27; 8 nucleotides agree with TRBD1. CDR1 is MNHEY and CDR2 is SMNVEV in the germline V gene (reference sequence). V lost 8 bases to trimming and J lost 2 bases; unmatched junction nucleotides: 6. The CDR3 is 14 amino acids. The CDR3 region has the DNA TGTGCCAGCCGAAGGGGACAGGACACAGATACGCAGTATTTT. It is translated as CASRRGQDTDTQYF.

The rearrangement joins TRBV11-1 to TRBJ1-1; 11 positions match TRBD1. The CDR3 contains 12 residues. Germline loops: CDR1 SGHAT, CDR2 FQDESV (reference sequence). After removal of 10 bases from V and 6 bases from J, the junction contained 4 bases not matched to a gene. The CDR3 region has the DNA TGTGCCACGGACAGGGGGCGGTCTGAAGCTTTCTTT. It codes for CATDRGRSEAFF.

The chain carries TRBV4-3 and TRBJ2-1; 10 bases fit TRBD2. CDR1 is LGHNA and CDR2 is YSLEER in the germline V gene. V shed 4 bases, J shed 8 bases, and the junction held 8 bases outside the gene matches. The CDR3 runs to 15 residues. The CDR3 is CASSPASGSDDEQFF. The DNA of the CDR3 is TGCGCCAGCAGCCCAGCTAGCGGGAGCGATGATGAGCAGTTCTTC.

This clonotype came up a few times. CDR3 sequence reads: CAWSVGSGSEQFF. CDR3 DNA: TGTGCCTGGAGTGTAGGCTCGGGATCTGAGCAGTTCTTC. J is TRBJ2-1 and V is TRBV30, with TRBD2 as a possible D gene (5 bases). The V end lost 0 bases, the J end lost 9 bases, and 12 bases lay between the germline ends. The CDR3 covers 13 residues. Germline V CDR1 and CDR2: GTSNPN, SVGIG (reference sequence).

This clonotype was counted only a few times. V gene TRBV24-1 combines with J gene TRBJ2-7, with D maybe TRBD1 (6 bases). The germline V gene has CDR1 KGHDR and CDR2 SFDVKD. There are 14 residues in the CDR3. Between the trimmed V and J ends, which lost 10 bases and 5 bases, there was a span of 20 bases. The CDR3 nucleotides read TGTGCCACTTTAGTCCTGGGGGCGAACCACGAGCAGTACTTC. Protein product: CATLVLGANHEQYF.

This clonotype was detected ten times or more. V usage is TRBV10-3 and J usage is TRBJ2-7; maybe TRBD1 (5 bases). V lost 0 bases and J lost 3, with 6 bases in between. From germline, CDR1 is ENHRY and CDR2 SYGVKD. The CDR3 is 13 residues long. The CDR3 DNA sequence: TGTGCCATCAGTGAGTCACAGGACTACGAGCAGTACTTC. It codes for CAISESQDYEQYF.

In its sample, this clonotype was seen many times. The V call is TRBV6-5, the J call TRBJ2-2; TRBD1 aligns across 8 bases. The length of the CDR3 is 15 residues. Germline V lookup: CDR1 MNHEY, CDR2 SVGAGI. With 6 bases clipped from V and 6 bases from J, the junction kept 9 bases outside the gene matches. CDR3 nucleotide sequence: TGTGCCAGCAGGTTCCAGGGGGCGGTCGCCGGGGAGCTGTTTTTT. This codes for CASRFQGAVAGELFF.

This clonotype was seen many times. The rearrangement joins TRBV7-3 to TRBJ2-7; weak D call: TRBD2 (6 bases). The CDR3 sequence is 17 residues long. Per germline, CDR1 SGHTA and CDR2 FQGTGA. V was pared by 3 bases and J by 0 bases, with 18 bases between. The CDR3 loop is CASSLPDYPQYSYEQYF. Written as DNA, the CDR3 is TGTGCCAGCAGCTTGCCGGACTACCCCCAATACTCCTACGAGCAGTACTTC.

This clonotype was counted at least ten times. This chain connects TRBV5-1 to TRBJ1-1; 7 nucleotides line up with TRBD1. This CDR3 is 14 amino acids long. J was trimmed by 5 bases and V by 1 base; bases with no gene match: 5. Germline V gene data show CDR1 as SGHRS and CDR2 as YFSETQ. The CDR3 DNA reads as TGCGCCAGCAGCTTGCCCCAGGGGGGAACTGAAGCTTTCTTT. This encodes CASSLPQGGTEAFF.

This clonotype has more than one count but fewer than ten. As DNA, the CDR3 is TGTGCCAGCAATTCCGGTATAGCCAAAAACATTCAGTACTTC. This encodes CASNSGIAKNIQYF. The chain has TRBV6-6 and TRBJ2-4; D remains ambiguous. CDR1 and CDR2 (germline): MNHNY, SVGAGI (reference sequence). V lost 7 bases and J 0 bases, leaving 10 bases between the germline ends. This CDR3 has 14 residues.

This clonotype was recorded at least ten times. The V call is TRBV29-1, the J call TRBJ2-2; D call uncertain. CDR3 length: 14 residues. Germline V lookup: CDR1 SQVTM, CDR2 ANQGSEA. V was pared by 4 bases and J by 1 base, with 10 bases between. CDR3 region: CSVVDQVNTGELFF. The CDR3 DNA reads as TGCAGCGTTGTGGATCAGGTGAACACCGGGGAGCTGTTTTTT.